The rows below give T cell receptor beta chains drawn from one sample of a study of blood T cell repertoires in COVID-19. Assay: immunoSEQ multiplex PCR; the TCRdb copy retains only in-frame clones and omits some. The sample has about 370,000 clones; more than 70% are singletons. The sequencing input was peripheral blood. These receptors all stem from a woman in her thirties with COVID-19, enrolled during active disease. CDR3s include the opening cysteine and the closing phenylalanine or tryptophan. A D gene is named only where the DNA matches it firmly. Not all rows give a size; the values are once, few, many and, for expanded clones, a class.

TRBV7-8	few	TRBJ1-2	-	CASSLESQASGYTF	TGTGCCAGCAGCTTAGAGTCACAGGCCTCTGGCTACACCTTC
TRBV3-1/TRBV3-2	-	TRBJ2-1	-	CASSQNSEEYNEQFF	TGTGCCAGCAGCCAAAATTCCGAGGAGTACAATGAGCAGTTCTTC
TRBV2	-	TRBJ2-7	TRBD1	CASGFGIQGQGADEQYF	TGTGCCAGCGGATTCGGAATTCAAGGACAGGGGGCAGATGAGCAGTACTTC
TRBV5-3	-	TRBJ2-6	-	CARSWRPGGANVLTF	TGTGCCAGAAGCTGGCGACCGGGAGGGGCCAACGTCCTGACTTTC
TRBV2	few	TRBJ1-5	-	CASSEGANQPQHF	TGTGCCAGCAGTGAGGGGGCGAATCAGCCCCAGCATTTT
TRBV28	-	TRBJ2-7	-	CASSTSWTGRAYEQYF	TGTGCCAGCAGCACCTCCTGGACAGGGAGGGCCTACGAGCAGTACTTC
TRBV5-1	-	TRBJ2-7	TRBD1	CASSLDGTGVSYEQYF	TGCGCCAGCAGCTTGGACGGGACAGGGGTTTCCTACGAGCAGTACTTC
TRBV5-1	-	TRBJ1-2	TRBD1	CASSLEGTGGDYGYTF	TGCGCCAGCAGTTTGGAAGGGACAGGGGGCGACTATGGCTACACCTTC
TRBV9	-	TRBJ2-5	-	CASSVRLGAETQYF	TGTGCCAGCAGCGTACGGCTCGGAGCGGAGACCCAGTACTTC
TRBV4-3	-	TRBJ2-2	TRBD2	CASSQDAASGTGGELFF	TGCGCCAGCAGCCAAGATGCGGCTAGCGGGACGGGCGGGGAGCTGTTTTTT
TRBV7-9	-	TRBJ2-5	TRBD2	CASSKVGLAGIGETQYF	TGTGCCAGCAGCAAAGTTGGACTAGCGGGAATCGGAGAGACCCAGTACTTC
TRBV29-1	-	TRBJ1-1	-	CSVWELVGTEAFF	TGCAGCGTTTGGGAGCTAGTGGGCACTGAAGCTTTCTTT
TRBV4-3	-	TRBJ1-4	-	CASSQDRPGQVGSGEKLFF	TGCGCCAGCAGCCAAGATCGTCCAGGTCAGGTGGGGAGTGGGGAAAAACTGTTTTTT
TRBV15	-	TRBJ2-5	-	CATSRGFWGSRGRGSVEETQYF	TGTGCCACCAGCAGAGGTTTCTGGGGTAGTAGGGGAAGGGGCTCTGTAGAAGAGACCCAGTACTTC
TRBV5-6	-	TRBJ2-1	TRBD2	CASSSRLEREWENEQFF	TGTGCCAGCAGCTCTCGGCTGGAGCGGGAGTGGGAGAATGAGCAGTTCTTC
TRBV2	once	TRBJ1-1	-	CASGRVRAEAFF	TGTGCCAGCGGCAGGGTGCGAGCTGAAGCTTTCTTT
TRBV27	-	TRBJ1-1	-	CASSLTGNTEAFF	TGTGCCAGCAGTTTAACAGGGAACACTGAAGCTTTCTTT
TRBV11-2	-	TRBJ1-3	-	CASSLGAGAGRNTIYF	TGTGCCAGCAGCTTAGGGGCTGGGGCAGGGCGAAACACCATATATTTT
TRBV5-4	-	TRBJ2-1	TRBD1	CASRQGADYNEQFF	TGTGCCAGCAGACAGGGGGCGGACTACAATGAGCAGTTCTTC
TRBV29-1	-	TRBJ1-1	-	CSVRTGGATEAFF	TGCAGCGTCCGGACTGGGGGGGCCACTGAAGCTTTCTTT
TRBV7-2	-	TRBJ2-7	TRBD2	CASSSWTSGGVSYEQYF	TGTGCCAGCAGCTCCTGGACTAGCGGGGGCGTTTCCTACGAGCAGTACTTC
TRBV4-2	once	TRBJ1-5	-	CASSGGQDNQPQHF	TGTGCCAGCAGTGGGGGACAAGACAATCAGCCCCAGCATTTT
TRBV6-4	once	TRBJ1-3	TRBD1	CASSAGTGYGNTIYF	TGTGCCAGCAGCGCAGGGACAGGCTATGGAAACACCATATATTTT
TRBV11-3	-	TRBJ2-5	TRBD1	CASRGRAEGTGLETQYF	TGTGCCAGCAGGGGCCGAGCAGAGGGGACAGGGTTGGAGACCCAGTACTTC
TRBV5-4	-	TRBJ1-2	-	CASSLGSGQNYGYTF	TGTGCCAGCAGCTTGGGTTCGGGACAAAACTATGGCTACACCTTC
TRBV6-5	-	TRBJ2-2	-	CASSYSQTGELFF	TGTGCCAGCAGTTACTCACAAACCGGGGAGCTGTTTTTT
TRBV6-5	few	TRBJ2-1	TRBD2	CASSYSAGGSYNEQFF	TGTGCCAGCAGTTACTCGGCGGGGGGCTCTTACAATGAGCAGTTCTTC
TRBV28	-	TRBJ1-1	-	CASSFVFSGVGSTEAFF	TGTGCCAGCAGTTTTGTCTTCTCAGGGGTTGGAAGCACTGAAGCTTTCTTT
TRBV4-3	few	TRBJ1-3	-	CASSQGGGRIGDTIYF	TGCGCCAGCAGCCAAGGCGGCGGGCGTATTGGGGACACCATATATTTT
TRBV4-1	-	TRBJ2-7	-	CASRLRQATYEQYF	TGCGCCAGCAGGTTAAGACAGGCCACCTACGAGCAGTACTTC
TRBV6-5	-	TRBJ2-2	-	CASSYSRGELFF	TGTGCCAGCAGTTACTCGCGAGGGGAGCTGTTTTTT
TRBV9	-	TRBJ2-2	TRBD2	CASSATGLAGDSGTGELFF	TGTGCCAGCAGCGCCACCGGACTAGCGGGAGATTCAGGTACCGGGGAGCTGTTTTTT
TRBV23-1	-	TRBJ2-1	TRBD2	CANRTSGSSYNEQFF	TGCGCCAACAGGACTAGCGGGAGCTCCTACAATGAGCAGTTCTTC
TRBV25-1	-	TRBJ1-5	TRBD1	CASSPTGDQPQHF	TGTGCCAGCAGTCCGACAGGGGATCAGCCCCAGCATTTT
TRBV7-9	-	TRBJ2-2	TRBD1	CASSWGQGELFF	TGTGCCAGCAGCTGGGGACAGGGGGAGCTGTTTTTT
TRBV3-1/TRBV3-2	-	TRBJ1-6	-	CASSQDRAGNSPLHF	TGTGCCAGCAGCCAAGATCGAGCGGGCAATTCACCCCTCCACTTT
TRBV2	-	TRBJ2-5	TRBD2	CASVNMGTSGGPMGETQYF	TGTGCCAGCGTTAATATGGGGACTAGCGGGGGGCCTATGGGGGAGACCCAGTACTTC